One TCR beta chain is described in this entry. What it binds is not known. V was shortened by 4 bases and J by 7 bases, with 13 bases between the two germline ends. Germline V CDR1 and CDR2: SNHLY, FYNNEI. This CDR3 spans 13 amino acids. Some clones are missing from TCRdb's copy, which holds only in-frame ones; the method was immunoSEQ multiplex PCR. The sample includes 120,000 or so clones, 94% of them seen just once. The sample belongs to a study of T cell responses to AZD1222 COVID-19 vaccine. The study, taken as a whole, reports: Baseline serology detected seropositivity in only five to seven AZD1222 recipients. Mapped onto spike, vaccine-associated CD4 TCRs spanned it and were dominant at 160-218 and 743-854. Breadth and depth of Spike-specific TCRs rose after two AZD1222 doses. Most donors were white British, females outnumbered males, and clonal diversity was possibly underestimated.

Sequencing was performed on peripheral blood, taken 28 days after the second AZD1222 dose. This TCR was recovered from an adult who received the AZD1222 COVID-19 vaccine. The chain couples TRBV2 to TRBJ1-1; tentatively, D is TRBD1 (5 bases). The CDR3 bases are TGTGCCAGCAGTGGGTCAGGGCGAGGTGAAGCTTTCTTT. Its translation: CASSGSGRGEAFF.